The 7 T cell receptor beta chains listed next were all sequenced from one sample in a study of blood T cells in healthy people across ages. The second PCR ran roughly 7 to 12 cycles with a sample-barcoded 5' primer and J-beta primers. TCRdb used MiXCR to reprocess the 5' RACE reads, holding one entry per CDR3 protein. Seen here are 850,000 to 1,300,000 distinct CDR3 sequences, 45% observed once, and the top ten hold approximately 17%. The sequenced sample was blood. Receptor source: a woman aged 60-70 years in good health.

This clonotype was counted a few times. The chain recombines TRBV28 with TRBJ2-1, with 8 bases aligning to TRBD2. Germline trimming cut 1 base from V and 7 bases from J; bases unmatched to any gene: 12. The CDR3 covers 17 residues. Germline-derived CDR1 and CDR2 are MDHEN and SYDVKM. CDR3 residues: CASSLSPLAERGNEQFF. The CDR3 DNA sequence: TGTGCCAGCAGTTTATCCCCACTAGCGGAGAGAGGGAATGAGCAGTTCTTC. The variable domain in full, with the rest retrieved from reference TRBV28 and TRBJ2-1, is DVKVTQSSRYLVKRTGEKVFLECVQDMDHENMFWYRQDPGLGLRLIYFSYDVKMKEKGDIPEGYSVSREKKERFSLILESASTNQTSMYLCASSLSPLAERGNEQFFGPGTRLTVL.

There are a few counts of this clonotype. The rearrangement uses TRBV2 and TRBJ2-1, with D perhaps TRBD2 (5 bases). Looked up from germline, CDR1 is SNHLY and CDR2 is FYNNEI. The V end lost 6 bases, the J end lost 0 bases, and 12 bases lay between the germline ends. The CDR3 sequence is 15 residues long. In DNA, the CDR3 is TGTGCCAGCAGAACTACTAGAAACTCCTACAATGAGCAGTTCTTC. It translates to CASRTTRNSYNEQFF.

This clonotype was counted only a few times. This chain connects TRBV20-1 to TRBJ2-7, with D possibly matching TRBD2 (5 bases). V was pared by 1 base and J by 0 bases, with 10 bases between. Germline-derived CDR1 and CDR2 are DFQATT and SNEGSKA (reference sequence). The CDR3 is 14 residues long. This CDR3 reads CSARGGSSSYEQYF. In DNA form, the CDR3 reads TGCAGTGCTAGAGGAGGGTCCTCCTCCTACGAGCAGTACTTC.

This clonotype showed up just a few times. V gene TRBV5-6 combines with J gene TRBJ2-5, with D tentatively TRBD2 (6 bases). This CDR3 comprises 14 residues. With 4 bases removed from V and 4 bases from J, the gap between germline ends came to 14 bases. Germline CDR1 SGHDT, CDR2 YYEEEE. Here the CDR3 DNA reads TGTGCCAGCAGCGCCCGGGGACTCTCAGAGACCCAGTACTTC. It encodes CASSARGLSETQYF.

The gene calls are TRBV12-3 or TRBV12-4 and TRBJ2-5, with D maybe TRBD1 (6 bases). With 5 bases removed from V and 5 bases from J, the gap between germline ends came to 12 bases. The CDR3 spans 13 residues. In nucleotides, the CDR3 is TGTGCCAGCAGTACAGGGACCATGGAGACCCAGTACTTC. The encoded protein is CASSTGTMETQYF.

This clonotype showed up just a few times. V is TRBV7-9 and J is TRBJ2-7, with TRBD2 matching 10 bases. CDR3 length equals 18 residues. The trim removed 2 bases at V and 1 base at J, leaving 11 bases unmatched. From germline, CDR1 is SEHNR and CDR2 FQNEAQ (reference sequence). The CDR3 DNA reads TGTGCCAGCAGCTTATCACTAGCGGGAAGGCGGTGGTCCTACGAGCAGTACTTC. Its protein product is CASSLSLAGRRWSYEQYF. The full variable domain, rest sourced from reference TRBV7-9 and TRBJ2-7, is DTGVSQNPRHKITKRGQNVTFRCDPISEHNRLYWYRQTLGQGPEFLTYFQNEAQLEKSRLLSDRFSAERPKGSFSTLEIQRTEQGDSAMYLCASSLSLAGRRWSYEQYFGPGTRLTVT.

The CDR3 DNA follows: TGCGCCAGCAGCCCCGGGACAGATCAGCCCCAGCATTTT. This sequence encodes CASSPGTDQPQHF. The chain combines TRBV5-1 with TRBJ1-5, with 7 bases aligning to TRBD1. V gave up 4 bases and J gave up 5 bases; unmatched junction bases: 3. The germline V gene encodes CDR1 SGHRS and CDR2 YFSETQ. The CDR3 has 13 residues.